The table lists the clone carrying this T cell receptor (beta chain) with a count of one. TCRdb's copy holds only in-frame clones and misses some; the assay was immunoSEQ multiplex PCR. This table holds 54,000 or so clones, over 75% found once. This specimen comes from a study of blood T cell repertoires in COVID-19. In the study overall: In each case, the material was cDNA or gDNA derived from T cells, B-cell-depleted T cells, or PBMCs.

J was trimmed by 6 bases and V by 5 bases; bases with no gene match: 3. The CDR3 extends over 13 amino acids. Germline V gene sequence: CDR1 SGHTA, CDR2 FQGTGA. This sequence was found in a man between 45 and 60 years old with active COVID-19. The chain is built from TRBV7-3 and TRBJ2-2; TRBD1 agrees at 7 bases. The sequenced material came from peripheral blood. DNA of the CDR3: TGTGCCAGCAGCCAAACAGGGGCCGGGGAGCTGTTTTTT. This encodes CASSQTGAGELFF. Full variable domain (rest looked up from reference TRBV7-3 and TRBJ2-2): GAGVSQTPSNKVTEKGKYVELRCDPISGHTALYWYRQSLGQGPEFLIYFQGTGAADDSGLPNDRFFAVRPEGSVSTLKIQRTERGDSAVYLCASSQTGAGELFFGEGSRLTVL.